A selection of T cell receptor beta chains follows, all from one sample in a study of blood T cells in healthy people across ages. TCRdb analysed the 5' RACE reads with MiXCR anew, one entry per CDR3 protein. In the table there are some 1.5 million distinct CDR3 sequences, 40% to 45% of which are singletons. Sequenced input: blood. The source of these receptors is a young woman in good health. Both conserved end residues are part of each CDR3. D genes are given only for firm matches. Only part of the rows carry a size: once, few, many, or a class if the clone is expanded.

j_call | clone_size | d_call | v_call | cdr3_nt | cdr3_aa
TRBJ2-7 | few | TRBD2 | TRBV12-3/TRBV12-4 | TGTGCCAGCAGTTCCTTAACTAGCGGGAACTACGAGCAGTACTTC | CASSSLTSGNYEQYF
TRBJ2-1 | NA | TRBD2 | TRBV12-3/TRBV12-4 | TGTGCCCGCAGTTCCTCTACTAGCGGGGCACGGAATGAGCAGTTCTTC | CARSSSTSGARNEQFF
TRBJ1-1 | NA | NA | TRBV7-9 | TGTGCCAGCAGCTTAGTAGGTTGGGCGCCTAACACTGAAGCTTTCTTT | CASSLVGWAPNTEAFF
TRBJ2-1 | NA | TRBD2 | TRBV20-1 | TGCAGTGCTAGTCGGTGGCGGGAGGGCCTATTTAATGAGCAGTTCTTC | CSASRWREGLFNEQFF
TRBJ2-1 | NA | TRBD2 | TRBV7-9 | TGTGCCAGCAGCACCTGGACTAGCGGGAGTATATATGAGCAGTTCTTC | CASSTWTSGSIYEQFF
TRBJ2-7 | many | TRBD2 | TRBV29-1 | TGCAGCGTTTCTAGCGGGACGACCGAGCAGTACTTC | CSVSSGTTEQYF
TRBJ2-3 | NA | TRBD1 | TRBV20-1 | TGCAGTGCGATTCAGGGGGCCGATACGCAGTATTTT | CSAIQGADTQYF
TRBJ2-1 | few | TRBD1 | TRBV7-9 | TGTGCCAGCAGCGATGATCGACAGGGGGCGTACAATGAGCAGTTCTTC | CASSDDRQGAYNEQFF
TRBJ1-1 | few | NA | TRBV28 | TGTGCCAGCAGTCTTTCCTCGACTGGGGTCACTGAAGCTTTCTTT | CASSLSSTGVTEAFF
TRBJ2-1 | NA | TRBD2 | TRBV7-2 | TGTGCCAGCAGCTACCTAGCGGGGGGGATTAATGAGCAGTTCTTC | CASSYLAGGINEQFF
TRBJ2-2 | NA | NA | TRBV5-1 | TGCGCCAGCAGCTTAGACGGGGCTACCGGGGAGCTGTTTTTT | CASSLDGATGELFF
TRBJ2-5 | NA | NA | TRBV7-9 | TGTGCCAGCAGCTCCAGGACCGGGGAGCCCCAAGAGACCCAGTACTTC | CASSSRTGEPQETQYF
TRBJ1-4 | NA | NA | TRBV5-1 | TGCGCCAGCAGCCTCTACCGCAAACATTCAACTAATGAAAAACTGTTTTTT | CASSLYRKHSTNEKLFF
TRBJ1-5 | NA | TRBD1 | TRBV5-1 | TGCGCCAGCAGCTTGATAGGGGGCGATCAGCCCCAGCATTTT | CASSLIGGDQPQHF
TRBJ2-7 | few | TRBD1 | TRBV7-2 | TGTGCCAGCAGCTTAGGACAGGGGCTGACCTACGAGCAGTACTTC | CASSLGQGLTYEQYF
TRBJ2-5 | NA | TRBD2 | TRBV20-1 | TGCAGTGCTGGAAGCGGGGGTGAGCAGTACTTC | CSAGSGGEQYF
TRBJ2-6 | NA | NA | TRBV9 | TGTGCCAGCAGCGTAGATGGGGCTGGGGCCAACGTCCCGACTTTC | CASSVDGAGANVPTF